These 18 T cell receptor beta chains were all obtained from the same sample, sequenced in a study of beta chain features in type 1 diabetes (dated by TCRdb to 2016 to 2019). These receptors have no known antigen. Results the study describes overall, beyond this receptor: A moderate but significant shortening of TCRB CDR3 length was observed in type 1 diabetes patients in all four CD4+ subsets.

The library was produced with the immunoSEQ multiplex PCR assay. All of the isolated RNA was reverse transcribed with the High Capacity cDNA Reverse Transcription Kit, so expressed TCRB transcripts were sequenced. TCRdb retrieved this table from immuneACCESS and kept in-frame rearrangements only. Not all clones are present; in checked studies, unresolved V genes account for under half, and no reason is known for the remainder. This sample lists about 710,000 clones; over 11% were detected once. The ten largest clones represent around 0.04% of the sample. The sequencing sample was made of naive CD4+ T cells from blood. The cell subset or site label on this specimen signifies: true naive CD4+ T cells. Source of these receptors: a man younger than 30 with type 1 diabetes.

This clone was found a few times. The chain links TRBV2 to TRBJ2-3, with D perhaps TRBD2 (6 bases). Germline values: CDR1 SNHLY, CDR2 FYNNEI. The CDR3 consists of 13 residues. Trimming shortened V by 4 bases and J by 6 bases, and 11 bases separated the two germline ends. CDR3 protein: CASSVEGRDTQYF. CDR3 nucleotide sequence: TGTGCCAGCAGTGTGGAGGGGCGGGATACGCAGTATTTT.

This clone was found a few times. This chain links TRBV2 with TRBJ1-1; D not certain. The CDR3 has 13 residues. Germline V gene lookup returns CDR1 SNHLY and CDR2 FYNNEI. The V end lost 1 base, the J end lost 5 bases, and 8 bases lay between the germline ends. The CDR3 bases are TGTGCCAGCAGTGAAGGGGCCGAGACTGAAGCTTTCTTT. Translation gives CASSEGAETEAFF.

The V and J genes are TRBV27 and TRBJ2-7, with D possibly TRBD1 on 5 matching bases. CDR1 is MNHEY, CDR2 SMNVEV, per germline (reference sequence). This CDR3 contains 14 residues. Trimming took off 6 bases at V and 0 bases at J, with 12 bases between the two ends. The DNA for the CDR3 is TGTGCCAGCAGCCCTATACAGGCCTCCTACGAGCAGTACTTC. This gives the protein CASSPIQASYEQYF.

Concerning this clone itself: It is unclear where the CDR3 begins or ends on the DNA, so no DNA is shown, and the CDR3 is as TCRdb lists it. V gene TRBV29-1 combines with J gene TRBJ1-4; the table's TRBD1 call for D was not verified on the DNA. The CDR3 contains 12 residues when both ends are counted. Germline CDR1 and CDR2: SQVTM and ANQGSEA. CDR3 amino acids: CSVETWAKNCFF.

The chain uses TRBV6-1 and TRBJ2-5; possibly TRBD1 or TRBD2 for D (6 bases each). The ends were cut back, 7 bases at V and 5 bases at J, with 11 bases in the middle. This CDR3 is 12 amino acids long. The V gene's germline CDR1 is MNHNS and CDR2 SASEGT. CDR3 amino acids: CASTLGGETQYF. The CDR3 DNA sequence: TGTGCCAGCACCCTAGGGGGGGAGACCCAGTACTTC.

The rearrangement links TRBV5-8 to TRBJ2-7; 7 bases are a match to TRBD1. V gave up 2 bases and J gave up 12 bases; unmatched junction bases: 5. The CDR3 loop spans 11 amino acids. Looked up from germline, CDR1 is SGHTS and CDR2 is YDEGEE. The CDR3 here is CASSLDRAGYF. For the CDR3, the DNA is TGTGCCAGCAGCTTAGACAGGGCCGGGTACTTC.

This chain joins TRBV28 and TRBJ1-2; a weak D match, TRBD1 (6 bases). Germline loops: CDR1 MDHEN, CDR2 SYDVKM. V shed 7 bases and J shed 4 bases, with 13 bases lying between them. The CDR3 extends over 13 amino acids. CDR3 in amino acids: CASTPRDIYGYTF. The CDR3 DNA reads as TGTGCCAGCACCCCTCGGGACATCTATGGCTACACCTTC.

V and J are TRBV30 and TRBJ1-2; unclear D gene. The germline gives CDR1 GTSNPN, CDR2 SVGIG (reference sequence). The germline V and J ends were trimmed by 0 bases and 6 bases, with 14 bases remaining between them. This CDR3 contains 14 residues. The CDR3 is CAWSVRGRSDGYTF. CDR3 in DNA: TGTGCCTGGAGTGTACGAGGCCGTTCGGATGGCTACACCTTC.

Turning to this clone: This sample also contains other DNA sequences that code for the same CDR3. The gene calls are TRBV30 and TRBJ1-1, with D unclear. Germline CDR1 GTSNPN, CDR2 SVGIG (reference sequence). V shed 1 base and J shed 0 bases, with 6 bases lying between them. The CDR3 is made up of 13 amino acids. CDR3 residues: CAWSDGLNTEAFF. The CDR3 nucleotides read TGTGCCTGGAGTGACGGTTTGAACACTGAAGCTTTCTTT.

This clone was observed once. The CDR3 sequence is CASSFLGQGKETQYF. The CDR3 nucleotides read TGCGCCAGCAGCTTTTTGGGACAGGGTAAAGAGACCCAGTACTTC. V usage is TRBV5-1 and J usage is TRBJ2-5, with TRBD1 matching 9 bases. The V gene's germline CDR1 is SGHRS and CDR2 YFSETQ. CDR3 length equals 15 residues. The junction had 5 bases not matched to a gene; V was cut back by 2 bases and J by 3 bases.

The chain links TRBV28 to TRBJ1-2; weak D call: TRBD1 (6 bases). The CDR3 loop spans 13 amino acids. The germline gives CDR1 MDHEN, CDR2 SYDVKM. Between the trimmed V and J ends, which lost 4 bases and 6 bases, there was a span of 12 bases. The CDR3 DNA is TGTGCCAGCAGTTCCTCGGGGGCGAATGGCTACACCTTC. Its protein is CASSSSGANGYTF.

This clone was counted between two and nine times. The chain combines TRBV2 with TRBJ2-1, with D perhaps matching TRBD1 (6 bases). V was clipped by 1 base and J by 1 base, with 8 bases between them. This CDR3 is built from 15 residues. CDR1 SNHLY and CDR2 FYNNEI come from the germline V gene. CDR3 nucleotide sequence: TGTGCCAGCAGTGAAGACAGGGCATCCTACAATGAGCAGTTCTTC. This codes for CASSEDRASYNEQFF.

This clone has a handful of counts. The genes are TRBV6-1 and TRBJ1-2, with 7 nucleotides matching TRBD1. V lost 1 base to trimming and J lost 4 bases; unmatched junction nucleotides: 15. There are 18 residues in the CDR3. CDR1 MNHNS and CDR2 SASEGT come from the germline V gene. DNA for the CDR3: TGTGCCAGCAGTGAAGACATAAAGGGACAGCGTCGGGGCTATGGCTACACCTTC. This codes for CASSEDIKGQRRGYGYTF.

There are a few counts of this clone. The CDR3 here is CASSFPSGGAAGNIQYF. The DNA of the CDR3 is TGTGCCAGCAGTTTCCCTAGCGGGGGGGCCGCCGGAAACATTCAGTACTTC. The chain couples TRBV28 to TRBJ2-4, with TRBD2 identical over 12 bases. This CDR3 has 17 amino acids. Trimming removed 3 bases from V and 6 bases from J; junction bases left unmatched: 9. CDR1 is MDHEN, CDR2 SYDVKM, per germline.

This clone came up a few times. The junction and the germline gene differ at one end; a read error may be behind it. The V call is TRBV30, the J call TRBJ1-2; 7 positions agree with TRBD1. CDR1 is GTSNPN and CDR2 is SVGIG in the germline V gene (reference sequence). The CDR3 totals 12 residues. CDR3 residues: CTGWDSEYGYTF. The CDR3 nucleotides read TGCACCGGTTGGGACAGTGAGTATGGCTACACCTTC.

This sequence joins TRBV5-1 and TRBJ1-4; no clear D gene. The ends were cut back, 3 bases at V and 2 bases at J, with 14 bases in the middle. The germline CDR1 and CDR2 sequences are SGHRS and YFSETQ. The CDR3 is made up of 16 amino acids. CDR3 region: CASSSPAGGTNEKLFF. CDR3 coding DNA: TGCGCCAGCAGCTCTCCCGCGGGTGGGACTAATGAAAAACTGTTTTTT.

This clone was observed a handful of times. The V call is TRBV2, the J call TRBJ2-5; weak D call: TRBD1 (6 bases). The CDR3 extends over 12 amino acids. Trimming cost V 8 bases and J 5 bases, with 12 bases left between them. Germline V CDR1 and CDR2: SNHLY, FYNNEI. The CDR3 region is CASSGTPETQYF. The CDR3 nucleotides are TGTGCCAGCTCCGGGACACCGGAGACCCAGTACTTC.

This clone has a handful of counts. V usage is TRBV28 and J usage is TRBJ1-4; 9 bases match TRBD1. Trimming removed 6 bases from V and 5 bases from J; junction bases left unmatched: 7. Germline V gene lookup returns CDR1 MDHEN and CDR2 SYDVKM. This CDR3 comprises 15 residues. CDR3 in amino acids: CASSSTGTGNEKLFF. Written as DNA, the CDR3 is TGTGCCAGCAGCTCCACCGGGACAGGGAATGAAAAACTGTTTTTT.